The clone carrying this T cell receptor (beta chain) was detected once. This specimen comes from a study of blood T cell repertoires in COVID-19. Methods used by the authors: For nucleated cells, counts were estimated from reference gene primer amplification. The table came from immunoSEQ multiplex PCR; TCRdb's copy has only in-frame clones and leaves some out. V and J calls and clone size are as listed in that table; D and trimming were resolved from the DNA. The sample lists around 270,000 clones, approximately 89% occurring once. Recruits, aged about 18 to 95 years, lived in 25 or so US areas. Before they entered the study, exposed participants had met a COVID-19 case within 2 weeks. The CDR3 is 13 amino acids. Trimming left V 2 bases short and J 4 bases short, with 8 bases between. The germline V gene encodes CDR1 KGHSH and CDR2 LQKENI.

The clonotype was recovered from a woman aged 40-49 years who had been exposed to COVID-19. Sequencing was done on a sample of PBMCs or T cells enriched from blood (not recorded which). This sequence joins TRBV18 and TRBJ1-1; D gene unclear. The CDR3 DNA follows: TGTGCCAGCTCACCATTCGGGAGCACTGAAGCTTTCTTT. This codes for CASSPFGSTEAFF. The full variable domain, in which reference TRBV18 and TRBJ1-1 provide the parts outside the CDR3, is NAGVMQNPRHLVRRRGQEARLRCSPMKGHSHVYWYRQLPEEGLKFMVYLQKENIIDESGMPKERFSAEFPKEGPSILRIQQVVRGDSAAYFCASSPFGSTEAFFGQGTRLTVV.